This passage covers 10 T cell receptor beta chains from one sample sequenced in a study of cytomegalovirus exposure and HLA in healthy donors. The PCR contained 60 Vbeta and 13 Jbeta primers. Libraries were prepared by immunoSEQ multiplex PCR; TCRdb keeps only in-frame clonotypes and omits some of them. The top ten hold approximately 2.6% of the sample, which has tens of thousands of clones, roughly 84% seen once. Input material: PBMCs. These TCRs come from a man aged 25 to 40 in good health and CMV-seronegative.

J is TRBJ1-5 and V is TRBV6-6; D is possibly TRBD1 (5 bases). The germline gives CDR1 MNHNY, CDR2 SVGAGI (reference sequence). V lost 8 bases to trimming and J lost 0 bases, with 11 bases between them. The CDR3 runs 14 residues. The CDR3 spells CASVVGGSNQPQHF. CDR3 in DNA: TGTGCCAGCGTCGTGGGGGGTAGCAATCAGCCCCAGCATTTT.

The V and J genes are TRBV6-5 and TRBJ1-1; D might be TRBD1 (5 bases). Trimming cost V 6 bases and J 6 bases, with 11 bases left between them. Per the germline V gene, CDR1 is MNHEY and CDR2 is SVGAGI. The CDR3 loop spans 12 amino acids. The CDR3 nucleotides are TGTGCCAGCAGAAAGGGCAGGGCTGAAGCTTTCTTT. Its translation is CASRKGRAEAFF.

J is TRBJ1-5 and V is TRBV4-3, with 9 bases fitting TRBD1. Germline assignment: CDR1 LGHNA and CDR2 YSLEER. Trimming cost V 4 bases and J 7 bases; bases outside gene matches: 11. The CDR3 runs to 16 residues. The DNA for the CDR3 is TGCGCCAGCAGCCCCGAGGCGGGACAGGGAGGGCAGCCCCAGCATTTT. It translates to CASSPEAGQGGQPQHF.

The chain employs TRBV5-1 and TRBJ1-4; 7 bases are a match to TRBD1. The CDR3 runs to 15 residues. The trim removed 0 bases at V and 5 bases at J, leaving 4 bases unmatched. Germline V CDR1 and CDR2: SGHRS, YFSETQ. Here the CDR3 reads CASSLAAGGNEKLFF. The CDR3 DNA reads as TGCGCCAGCAGCTTGGCGGCAGGGGGGAATGAAAAACTGTTTTTT.

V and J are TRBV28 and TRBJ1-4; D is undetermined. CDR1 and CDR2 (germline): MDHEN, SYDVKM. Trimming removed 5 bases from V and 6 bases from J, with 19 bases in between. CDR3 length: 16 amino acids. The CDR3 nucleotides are TGTGCCAGCAGTCCCCTTATGGCGGGCACGGATGAAAAACTGTTTTTT. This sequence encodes CASSPLMAGTDEKLFF.

Here the CDR3 DNA reads TGTGCCAGCCTTCCGGGACAGGGGTCTCACGAGCAGTACTTC. Protein: CASLPGQGSHEQYF. The chain recombines TRBV6-6 with TRBJ2-5, with 10 positions matching TRBD1. The J call is doubtful: the DNA matches TRBJ2-7 better. Germline CDR1 is MNHNY and CDR2 is SVGAGI (reference sequence). This CDR3 has 14 amino acids.

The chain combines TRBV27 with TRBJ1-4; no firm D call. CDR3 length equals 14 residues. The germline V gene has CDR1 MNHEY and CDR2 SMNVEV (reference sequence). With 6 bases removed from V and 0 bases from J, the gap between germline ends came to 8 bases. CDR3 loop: CASRRDATNEKLFF. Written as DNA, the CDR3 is TGTGCCAGCAGACGAGATGCAACTAATGAAAAACTGTTTTTT.

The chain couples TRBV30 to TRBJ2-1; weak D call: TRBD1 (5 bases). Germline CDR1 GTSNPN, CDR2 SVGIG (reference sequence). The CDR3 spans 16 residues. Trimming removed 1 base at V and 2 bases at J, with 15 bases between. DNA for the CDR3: TGTGCCTGGAGTGCACCAAGTGGGGCACCCTACAATGAGCAGTTCTTC. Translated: CAWSAPSGAPYNEQFF.

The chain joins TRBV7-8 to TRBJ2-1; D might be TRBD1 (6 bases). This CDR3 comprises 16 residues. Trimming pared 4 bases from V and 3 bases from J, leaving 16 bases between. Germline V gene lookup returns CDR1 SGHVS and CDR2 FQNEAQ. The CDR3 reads CASSSAGQPYYNEQFF. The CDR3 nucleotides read TGTGCCAGCAGCTCAGCCGGACAGCCTTACTACAATGAGCAGTTCTTC.

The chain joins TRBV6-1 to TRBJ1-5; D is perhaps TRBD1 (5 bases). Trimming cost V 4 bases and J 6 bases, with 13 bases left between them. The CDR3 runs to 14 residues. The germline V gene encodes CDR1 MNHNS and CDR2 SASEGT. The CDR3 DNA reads TGTGCCAGCAGTGTGGCTGGGGGAGGTCAGCCCCAGCATTTT. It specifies CASSVAGGGQPQHF.